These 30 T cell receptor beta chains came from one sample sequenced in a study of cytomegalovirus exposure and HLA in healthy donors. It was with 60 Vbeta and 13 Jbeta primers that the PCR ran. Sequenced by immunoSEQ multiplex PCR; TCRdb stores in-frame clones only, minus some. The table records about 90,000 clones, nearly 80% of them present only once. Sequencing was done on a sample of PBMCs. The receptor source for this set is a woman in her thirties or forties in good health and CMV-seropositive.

CDR3 region: CASSQEQGESNYGYTF. The CDR3 DNA reads as TGTGCCAGCAGCCAAGAGCAGGGGGAATCTAACTATGGCTACACCTTC. V is TRBV4-2 and J is TRBJ1-2; 7 bases are shared with TRBD1. V shed 0 bases and J 0 bases; nucleotides not matched to a gene: 4. CDR3 length: 16 residues. Germline CDR1 and CDR2: LGHNA and YNFKEQ.

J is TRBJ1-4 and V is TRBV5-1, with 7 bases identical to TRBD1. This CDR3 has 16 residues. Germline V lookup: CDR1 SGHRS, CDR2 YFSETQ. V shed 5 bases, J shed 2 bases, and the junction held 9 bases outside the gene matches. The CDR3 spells CASSPVTGSTNEKLFF. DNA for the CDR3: TGCGCCAGCAGTCCCGTGACAGGGTCGACTAATGAAAAACTGTTTTTT. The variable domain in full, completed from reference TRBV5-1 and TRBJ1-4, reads KAGVTQTPRYLIKTRGQQVTLSCSPISGHRSVSWYQQTPGQGLQFLFEYFSETQRNKGNFPGRFSGRQFSNSRSEMNVSTLELGDSALYLCASSPVTGSTNEKLFFGSGTQLSVL.

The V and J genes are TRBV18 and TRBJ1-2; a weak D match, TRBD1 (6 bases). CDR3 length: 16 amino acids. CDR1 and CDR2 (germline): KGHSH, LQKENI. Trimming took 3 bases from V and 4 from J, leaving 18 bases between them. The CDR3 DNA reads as TGTGCCAGCTCACCCCCGCGTTTCGAGGGGGTCTATGGCTACACCTTC. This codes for CASSPPRFEGVYGYTF.

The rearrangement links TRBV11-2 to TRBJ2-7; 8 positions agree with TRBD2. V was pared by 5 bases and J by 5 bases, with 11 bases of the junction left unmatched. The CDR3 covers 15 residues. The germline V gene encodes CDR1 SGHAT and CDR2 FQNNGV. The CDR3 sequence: CASSGYSGNADEQYF. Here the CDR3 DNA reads TGTGCCAGCAGCGGTTATAGCGGGAATGCGGACGAGCAGTACTTC. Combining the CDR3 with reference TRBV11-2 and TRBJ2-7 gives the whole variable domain EAGVAQSPRYKIIEKRQSVAFWCNPISGHATLYWYQQILGQGPKLLIQFQNNGVVDDSQLPKDRFSAERLKGVDSTLKIQPAKLEDSAVYLCASSGYSGNADEQYFGPGTRLTVT.

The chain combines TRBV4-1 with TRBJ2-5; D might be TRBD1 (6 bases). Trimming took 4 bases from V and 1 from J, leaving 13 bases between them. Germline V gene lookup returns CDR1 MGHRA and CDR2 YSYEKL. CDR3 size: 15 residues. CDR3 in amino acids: CASSLIQDSQETQYF. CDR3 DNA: TGCGCCAGCAGCCTAATTCAGGACAGCCAAGAGACCCAGTACTTC.

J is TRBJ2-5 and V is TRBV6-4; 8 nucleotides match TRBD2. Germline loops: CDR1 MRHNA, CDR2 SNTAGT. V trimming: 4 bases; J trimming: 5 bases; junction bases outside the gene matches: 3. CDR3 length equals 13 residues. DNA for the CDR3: TGTGCCAGCAGTGTCGGGAGGGGGGAGACCCAGTACTTC. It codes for CASSVGRGETQYF.

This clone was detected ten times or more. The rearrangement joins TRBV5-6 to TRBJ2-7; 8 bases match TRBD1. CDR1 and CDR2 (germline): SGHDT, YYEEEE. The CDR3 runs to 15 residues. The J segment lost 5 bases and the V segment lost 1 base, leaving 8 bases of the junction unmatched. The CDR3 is CASSLLGTGLNEQYF. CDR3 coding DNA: TGTGCCAGCAGCTTGCTTGGGACAGGACTTAACGAGCAGTACTTC.

The CDR3: CAWTRQGGSEETQYF. The DNA for the CDR3 is TGTGCCTGGACTCGACAGGGGGGTAGCGAAGAGACCCAGTACTTC. The chain employs TRBV30 and TRBJ2-5, with 9 nucleotides matching TRBD1. Germline-derived CDR1 and CDR2 are GTSNPN and SVGIG (reference sequence). This CDR3 comprises 15 residues. Trimming at V came to 4 bases and at J to 3 bases, leaving 9 bases not matched to a gene.

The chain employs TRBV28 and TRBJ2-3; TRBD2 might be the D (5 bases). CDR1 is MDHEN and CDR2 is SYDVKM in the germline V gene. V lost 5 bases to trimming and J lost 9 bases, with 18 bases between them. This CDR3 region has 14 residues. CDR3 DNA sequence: TGTGCCAGCAGTACTACGGGTGGGAGAACGACGCAGTATTTT. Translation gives CASSTTGGRTTQYF.

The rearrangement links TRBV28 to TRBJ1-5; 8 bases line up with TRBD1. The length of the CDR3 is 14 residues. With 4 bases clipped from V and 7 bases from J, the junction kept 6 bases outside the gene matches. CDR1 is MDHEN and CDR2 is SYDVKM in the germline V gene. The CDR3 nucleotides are TGTGCCAGCAGTTCACCCCAGGGGGCGCAGCCCCAGCATTTT. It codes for CASSSPQGAQPQHF.

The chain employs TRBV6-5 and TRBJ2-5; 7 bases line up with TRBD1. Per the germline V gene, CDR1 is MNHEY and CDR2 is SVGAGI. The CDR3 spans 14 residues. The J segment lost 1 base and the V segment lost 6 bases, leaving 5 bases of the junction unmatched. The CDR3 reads CASSQGQVQETQYF. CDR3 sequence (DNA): TGTGCCAGCAGCCAAGGACAGGTCCAAGAGACCCAGTACTTC.

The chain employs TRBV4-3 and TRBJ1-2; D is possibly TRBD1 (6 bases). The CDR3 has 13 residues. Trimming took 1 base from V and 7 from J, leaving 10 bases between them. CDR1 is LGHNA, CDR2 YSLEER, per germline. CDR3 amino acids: CASSQGMGAGYTF. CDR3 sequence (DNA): TGCGCCAGCAGCCAAGGGATGGGGGCTGGCTACACCTTC.

CDR3: CASSLNGQGTDTQYF. CDR3 sequence (DNA): TGTGCCAGCAGCTTGAACGGACAGGGTACAGATACGCAGTATTTT. The chain joins TRBV11-3 to TRBJ2-3; TRBD1 aligns across 8 bases. Trimming at V came to 3 bases and at J to 3 bases, leaving 5 bases not matched to a gene. Germline CDR1 SGHNT, CDR2 YENEEA. The length of the CDR3 is 15 residues.

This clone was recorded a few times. The DNA of the CDR3 is TGTGCCAGCAGCTTTACAGTCGGTTCTGGGAGAGACCTCGAGCAGTACTTC. As protein: CASSFTVGSGRDLEQYF. The chain uses TRBV5-6 and TRBJ2-7; D may be TRBD2 (5 bases). Germline V gene sequence: CDR1 SGHDT, CDR2 YYEEEE. Trimming left V 2 bases short and J 6 bases short, with 24 bases between. This CDR3 has 17 residues.

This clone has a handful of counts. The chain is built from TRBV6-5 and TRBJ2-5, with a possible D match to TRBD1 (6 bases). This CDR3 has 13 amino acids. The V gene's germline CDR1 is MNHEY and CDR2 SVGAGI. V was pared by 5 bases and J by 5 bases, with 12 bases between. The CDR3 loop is CASSPDSFETQYF. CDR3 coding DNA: TGTGCCAGCAGTCCGGACAGTTTCGAGACCCAGTACTTC.

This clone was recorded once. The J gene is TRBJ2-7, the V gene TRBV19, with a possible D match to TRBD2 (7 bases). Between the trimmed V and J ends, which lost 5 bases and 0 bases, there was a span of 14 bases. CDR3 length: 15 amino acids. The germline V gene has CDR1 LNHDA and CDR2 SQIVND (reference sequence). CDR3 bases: TGTGCCAGTAGTGGGGACTACAGGGACTCCTACGAGCAGTACTTC. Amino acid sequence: CASSGDYRDSYEQYF.

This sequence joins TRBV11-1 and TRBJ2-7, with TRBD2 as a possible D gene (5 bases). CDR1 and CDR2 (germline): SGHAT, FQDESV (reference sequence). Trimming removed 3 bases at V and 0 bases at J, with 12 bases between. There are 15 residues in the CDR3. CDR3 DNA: TGTGCCAGCAGCTTCGGACTGATTAACTCCTACGAGCAGTACTTC. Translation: CASSFGLINSYEQYF.

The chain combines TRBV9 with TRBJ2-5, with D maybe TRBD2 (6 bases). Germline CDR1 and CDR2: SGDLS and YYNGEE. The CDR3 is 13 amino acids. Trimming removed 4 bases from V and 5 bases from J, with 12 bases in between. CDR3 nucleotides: TGTGCCAGCAGCCTCGGGACTTTGGAGACCCAGTACTTC. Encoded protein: CASSLGTLETQYF. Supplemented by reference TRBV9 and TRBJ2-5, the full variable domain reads DSGVTQTPKHLITATGQRVTLRCSPRSGDLSVYWYQQSLDQGLQFLIQYYNGEERAKGNILERFSAQQFPDLHSELNLSSLELGDSALYFCASSLGTLETQYFGPGTRLLVL.

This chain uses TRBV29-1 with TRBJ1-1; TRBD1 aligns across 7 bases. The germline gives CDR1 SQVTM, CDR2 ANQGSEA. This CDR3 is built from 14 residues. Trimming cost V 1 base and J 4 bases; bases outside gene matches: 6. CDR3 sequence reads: CSVEVLAGGTEAFF. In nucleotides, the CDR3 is TGCAGCGTTGAAGTTTTGGCAGGGGGCACTGAAGCTTTCTTT.

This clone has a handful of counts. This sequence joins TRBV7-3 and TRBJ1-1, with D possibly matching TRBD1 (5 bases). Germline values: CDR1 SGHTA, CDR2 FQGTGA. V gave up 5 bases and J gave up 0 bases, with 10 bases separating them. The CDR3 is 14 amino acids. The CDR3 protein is CASSQDTVNTEAFF. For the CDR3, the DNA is TGTGCCAGCAGCCAGGACACCGTGAACACTGAAGCTTTCTTT. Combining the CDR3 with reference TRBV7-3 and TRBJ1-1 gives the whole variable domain GAGVSQTPSNKVTEKGKYVELRCDPISGHTALYWYRQSLGQGPEFLIYFQGTGAADDSGLPNDRFFAVRPEGSVSTLKIQRTERGDSAVYLCASSQDTVNTEAFFGQGTRLTVV.

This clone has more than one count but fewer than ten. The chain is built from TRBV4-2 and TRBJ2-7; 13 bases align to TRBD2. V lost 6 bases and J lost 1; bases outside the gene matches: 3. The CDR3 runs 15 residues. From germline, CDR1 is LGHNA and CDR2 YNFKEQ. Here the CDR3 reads CASSTGLAGSYEQYF. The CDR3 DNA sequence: TGTGCCAGCAGTACGGGACTAGCGGGGTCCTACGAGCAGTACTTC.

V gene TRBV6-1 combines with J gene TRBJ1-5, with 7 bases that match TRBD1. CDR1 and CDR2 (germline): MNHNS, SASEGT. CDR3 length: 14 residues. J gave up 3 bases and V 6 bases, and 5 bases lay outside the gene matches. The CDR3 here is CASRDGQDNQPQHF. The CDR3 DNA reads TGTGCCAGCAGAGACGGACAGGACAATCAGCCCCAGCATTTT.

Written as DNA, the CDR3 is TGTGCCAGCAGCAAATCAGACAGGGGAGATGAGCAGTTCTTC. Amino acids: CASSKSDRGDEQFF. This chain joins TRBV7-9 and TRBJ2-1; 8 bases map to TRBD1. The ends lost 5 bases at V and 8 bases at J; junction bases unmatched: 8. This CDR3 is 14 amino acids long. The V gene's germline CDR1 is SEHNR and CDR2 FQNEAQ (reference sequence).

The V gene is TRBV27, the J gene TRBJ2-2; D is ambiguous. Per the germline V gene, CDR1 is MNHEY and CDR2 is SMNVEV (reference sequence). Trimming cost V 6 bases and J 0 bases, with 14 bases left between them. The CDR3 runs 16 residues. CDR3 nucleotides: TGTGCCAGCAGCCCATATAGCCCAGCGAACACCGGGGAGCTGTTTTTT. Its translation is CASSPYSPANTGELFF.

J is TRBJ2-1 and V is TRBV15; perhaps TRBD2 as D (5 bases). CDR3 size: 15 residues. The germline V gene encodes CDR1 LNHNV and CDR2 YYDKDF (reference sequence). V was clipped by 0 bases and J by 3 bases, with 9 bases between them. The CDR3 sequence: CATSRDRGNYNEQFF. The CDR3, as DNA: TGTGCCACCAGCAGAGATCGAGGGAACTACAATGAGCAGTTCTTC. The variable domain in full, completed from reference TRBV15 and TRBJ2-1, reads DAMVIQNPRYQVTQFGKPVTLSCSQTLNHNVMYWYQQKSSQAPKLLFHYYDKDFNNEADTPDNFQSRRPNTSFCFLDIRSPGLGDTAMYLCATSRDRGNYNEQFFGPGTRLTVL.

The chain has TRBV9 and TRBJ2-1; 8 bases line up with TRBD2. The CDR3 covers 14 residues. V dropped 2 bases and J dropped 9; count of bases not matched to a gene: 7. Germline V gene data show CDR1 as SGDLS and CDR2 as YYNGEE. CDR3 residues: CASSVLREDSEQFF. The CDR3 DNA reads TGTGCCAGCAGCGTCCTGCGGGAGGATAGTGAGCAGTTCTTC. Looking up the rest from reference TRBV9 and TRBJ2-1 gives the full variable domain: DSGVTQTPKHLITATGQRVTLRCSPRSGDLSVYWYQQSLDQGLQFLIQYYNGEERAKGNILERFSAQQFPDLHSELNLSSLELGDSALYFCASSVLREDSEQFFGPGTRLTVL.

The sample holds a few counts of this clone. CDR3 nucleotide sequence: TGTGCCAGCAGCTTAGTCCCTCTAGGCAGGGGGCCCTGGGAGACCCAGTACTTC. This translates into CASSLVPLGRGPWETQYF. The V and J genes are TRBV11-2 and TRBJ2-5; 8 bases are shared with TRBD1. The germline V gene has CDR1 SGHAT and CDR2 FQNNGV. CDR3 length: 18 residues. The J segment lost 5 bases and the V segment lost 1 base, leaving 15 bases of the junction unmatched.

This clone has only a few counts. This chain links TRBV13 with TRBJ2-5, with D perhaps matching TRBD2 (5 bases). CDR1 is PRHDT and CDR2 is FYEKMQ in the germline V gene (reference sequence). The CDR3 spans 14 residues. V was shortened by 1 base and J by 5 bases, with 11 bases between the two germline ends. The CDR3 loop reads CASSLVGRGETQYF. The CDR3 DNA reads TGTGCCAGCAGCTTAGTGGGGAGAGGGGAGACCCAGTACTTC.

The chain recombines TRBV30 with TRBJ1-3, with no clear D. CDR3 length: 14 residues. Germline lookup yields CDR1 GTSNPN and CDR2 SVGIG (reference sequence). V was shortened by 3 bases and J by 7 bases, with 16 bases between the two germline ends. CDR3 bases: TGTGCCTGGAGACCCCCTATAGTTCGGAACACCATATATTTT. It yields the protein CAWRPPIVRNTIYF. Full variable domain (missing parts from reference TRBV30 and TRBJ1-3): SQTIHQWPATLVQPVGSPLSLECTVEGTSNPNLYWYRQAAGRGLQLLFYSVGIGQISSEVPQNLSASRPQDRQFILSSKKLLLSDSGFYLCAWRPPIVRNTIYFGEGSWLTVV.

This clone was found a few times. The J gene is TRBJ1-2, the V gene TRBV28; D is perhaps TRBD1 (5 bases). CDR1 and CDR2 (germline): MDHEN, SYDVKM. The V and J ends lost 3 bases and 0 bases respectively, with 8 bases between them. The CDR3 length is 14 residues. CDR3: CASSFGQANYGYTF. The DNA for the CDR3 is TGTGCCAGCAGTTTCGGACAAGCTAACTATGGCTACACCTTC.